Below, 28 T cell receptor beta chains from the same sample are listed, as sequenced in a study of PD-1 blockade in classical Hodgkin lymphoma. Profiling relied on immunoSEQ multiplex PCR, and the TCRdb table lists in-frame clones only, not all of them. The sample holds some 50,000 clones; under 80% are singletons and the top ten take about 12%. Time point indicated: cycle 4 day 1 (C4D1), after 6 weeks of nivolumab. Every patient had relapsed following autologous stem cell transplantation, and cohorts differed in brentuximab vedotin exposure. Material: peripheral blood mononuclear cells (PBMCs), obtained before the fourth cycle of nivolumab. The origin of the receptors is a human donor with classical Hodgkin lymphoma.

V and J are TRBV4-1 and TRBJ2-3, with D possibly TRBD2 on 6 matching bases. V lost 0 bases, J lost 6 bases, and 7 bases lay in between. Germline loops: CDR1 MGHRA, CDR2 YSYEKL. This CDR3 spans 13 amino acids. For the CDR3, the DNA is TGCGCCAGCAGCCAAGATCGGGGGGATACGCAGTATTTT. Translated, it gives CASSQDRGDTQYF.

The V call is TRBV28, the J call TRBJ1-2, with TRBD1 as a possible D gene (5 bases). Deletions cut 3 bases from V and 2 bases from J, with 16 bases between. The length of the CDR3 is 16 residues. Per germline, CDR1 MDHEN and CDR2 SYDVKM. The CDR3 here is CASSFLLGRLNYGYTF. The CDR3, as DNA: TGTGCCAGCAGTTTTCTTCTGGGACGGCTGAACTATGGCTACACCTTC.

The chain combines TRBV11-2 with TRBJ2-3; D might be TRBD1 (5 bases). The germline gives CDR1 SGHAT, CDR2 FQNNGV. Trimming shortened V by 5 bases and J by 6 bases, and 12 bases separated the two germline ends. The CDR3 is 13 residues long. The CDR3 loop reads CASSGARRDTQYF. CDR3 in DNA: TGTGCCAGCAGCGGGGCTAGGCGGGATACGCAGTATTTT.

The count of this clone is one. The chain has TRBV7-2 and TRBJ1-2; no reliable D call. CDR1 and CDR2 from the germline V gene are SGHTA and FQGNSA. The V and J ends lost 2 bases and 5 bases respectively, with 9 bases between them. This CDR3 is 13 amino acids long. CDR3 in amino acids: CASSLTEGYGYTF. CDR3 coding DNA: TGTGCCAGCAGCTTAACGGAAGGATATGGCTACACCTTC.

The J gene is TRBJ2-7, the V gene TRBV7-9; 9 nucleotides agree with TRBD1. The J segment lost 3 bases and the V segment lost 4 bases, leaving 7 bases of the junction unmatched. This CDR3 region has 15 residues. CDR1 and CDR2 from the germline V gene are SEHNR and FQNEAQ (reference sequence). The CDR3: CASSWITGGRYEQYF. In DNA form, the CDR3 reads TGTGCCAGCAGCTGGATTACAGGGGGCCGCTACGAGCAGTACTTC.

This clone was observed a few times. The V call is TRBV6-5, the J call TRBJ1-1; D gene uncertain. Trimming took off 4 bases at V and 8 bases at J, with 17 bases between the two ends. This CDR3 region has 14 residues. Per the germline V gene, CDR1 is MNHEY and CDR2 is SVGAGI. The CDR3 bases are TGTGCCAGCAGTTTTACAAGCTCCGATACCGAAGCTTTCTTT. Amino acids: CASSFTSSDTEAFF.

This clone showed up just once. The rearrangement joins TRBV7-8 to TRBJ2-2; the D is unclear. The germline gives CDR1 SGHVS, CDR2 FQNEAQ. The CDR3 length is 12 residues. The germline V and J ends were trimmed by 4 bases and 8 bases, with 8 bases remaining between them. The CDR3 loop is CASSSFKGELFF. Here the CDR3 DNA reads TGTGCCAGCAGCTCCTTTAAAGGGGAGCTGTTTTTT.

The chain recombines TRBV4-3 with TRBJ2-6, with D possibly matching TRBD1 (5 bases). Trimming cost V 0 bases and J 0 bases, with 6 bases left between them. CDR1 LGHNA and CDR2 YSLEER come from the germline V gene. The CDR3 covers 16 residues. CDR3 nucleotides: TGCGCCAGCAGCCAAGACAGGGACTCTGGGGCCAACGTCCTGACTTTC. Protein product: CASSQDRDSGANVLTF.

The chain carries TRBV7-2 and TRBJ1-4; D remains unclear. Between the trimmed V and J ends, which lost 1 base and 7 bases, there was a span of 13 bases. The CDR3 is 15 amino acids. CDR1 is SGHTA and CDR2 is FQGNSA in the germline V gene. CDR3 bases: TGTGCCAGCAGCTTAGAAGGAGGGTTGGGTGAAAAACTGTTTTTT. Translated, it gives CASSLEGGLGEKLFF. The full variable domain, completed using reference TRBV7-2 and TRBJ1-4, is GAGVSQSPSNKVTEKGKDVELRCDPISGHTALYWYRQSLGQGLEFLIYFQGNSAPDKSGLPSDRFSAERTGGSVSTLTIQRTQQEDSAVYLCASSLEGGLGEKLFFGSGTQLSVL.

This clone was seen a single time. The chain carries TRBV19 and TRBJ1-4; the D gene is possibly TRBD1 (5 bases). The CDR3 is made up of 14 amino acids. Per the germline V gene, CDR1 is LNHDA and CDR2 is SQIVND (reference sequence). V was shortened by 2 bases and J by 4 bases, with 8 bases between the two germline ends. CDR3 amino acids: CASSIRGFNEKLFF. CDR3 nucleotide sequence: TGTGCCAGTAGTATACGGGGGTTTAATGAAAAACTGTTTTTT.

The CDR3 sequence: CASSERREVTDTQYF. The CDR3 bases are TGTGCCAGCAGTGAAAGGAGGGAGGTAACAGATACGCAGTATTTT. The chain is built from TRBV2 and TRBJ2-3, with a weak D call TRBD2 (6 bases). Germline V gene data show CDR1 as SNHLY and CDR2 as FYNNEI. There are 15 residues in the CDR3. V dropped 2 bases and J dropped 3 bases, with 12 bases sitting between them. Variable domain in full (rest from reference TRBV2 and TRBJ2-3): EPEVTQTPSHQVTQMGQEVILRCVPISNHLYFYWYRQILGQKVEFLVSFYNNEISEKSEIFDDQFSVERPDGSNFTLKIRSTKLEDSAMYFCASSERREVTDTQYFGPGTRLTVL.

The chain links TRBV7-8 to TRBJ1-3; TRBD1 aligns across 7 bases. This CDR3 region has 16 residues. Germline-derived CDR1 and CDR2 are SGHVS and FQNEAQ. V shed 5 bases and J 4 bases; nucleotides not matched to a gene: 11. The CDR3 spells CASSNKGGGGGNTIYF. CDR3 nucleotide sequence: TGTGCCAGCAGCAATAAGGGAGGGGGCGGCGGAAACACCATATATTTT.

This chain connects TRBV28 to TRBJ1-2; TRBD1 agrees at 7 bases. The germline CDR1 and CDR2 sequences are MDHEN and SYDVKM. The CDR3 spans 15 residues. J gave up 4 bases and V 6 bases, and 11 bases lay outside the gene matches. This CDR3 reads CASSPPSTGTYGYTF. The CDR3 DNA sequence: TGTGCCAGCAGCCCTCCTTCGACAGGGACCTATGGCTACACCTTC.

V gene TRBV11-3 combines with J gene TRBJ1-3, with D unresolved. This CDR3 has 13 residues. In germline, CDR1 is SGHNT, CDR2 YENEEA. Trimming shortened V by 3 bases and J by 1 base, and 4 bases separated the two germline ends. The CDR3 is CASSFSSGNTIYF. The CDR3 nucleotides are TGTGCCAGCAGCTTTTCTTCTGGAAACACCATATATTTT. The full variable domain, with the rest looked up from reference TRBV11-3 and TRBJ1-3, is EAGVVQSPRYKIIEKKQPVAFWCNPISGHNTLYWYLQNLGQGPELLIRYENEEAVDDSQLPKDRFSAERLKGVDSTLKIQPAELGDSAVYLCASSFSSGNTIYFGEGSWLTVV.

This chain connects TRBV4-3 to TRBJ1-2; D call uncertain. Germline CDR1 and CDR2: LGHNA and YSLEER. This CDR3 is 14 amino acids long. V was trimmed by 0 bases and J by 4 bases, leaving 9 bases between them. CDR3 coding DNA: TGCGCCAGCAGCCAAGATACGGCTCTCTATGGCTACACCTTC. Its protein is CASSQDTALYGYTF.

In its sample, this clone was seen once. The CDR3 nucleotides are TGTGCCAGCAGCCTAGGACAGGCGGACGTTTACGAGCAGTACTTC. Amino acids: CASSLGQADVYEQYF. The chain combines TRBV14 with TRBJ2-7; TRBD1 matches 7 bases. The CDR3 covers 15 residues. Germline-derived CDR1 and CDR2 are SGHDN and FVKESK. The ends lost 4 bases at V and 4 bases at J; junction bases unmatched: 10.

With regard to this clone: At one end the junction does not follow the germline gene, possibly because of a read error. Other nucleotide sequences from this sample produce the same CDR3. V gene TRBV5-1 combines with J gene TRBJ2-3, with D possibly being TRBD2 (6 bases). Germline CDR1 is SGHRS and CDR2 is YFSETQ. The CDR3 has 16 amino acids. CDR3 in DNA: TGTGCCAGCAGCTTCGACGGACGGGAGAGGACAGATACGCAGTATTTT. Translating gives CASSFDGRERTDTQYF.

This clone appeared a single time. The CDR3 region is CASSYSYGISGEQFF. The CDR3 bases are TGTGCCAGCAGTTACTCGTACGGGATTAGTGGTGAGCAGTTCTTC. This chain links TRBV6-5 with TRBJ2-1; TRBD2 is a possible D gene (5 bases). The length of the CDR3 is 15 residues. Germline CDR1 and CDR2: MNHEY and SVGAGI. V lost 0 bases, J lost 9 bases, and 15 bases lay in between.

Only one count was recorded for this clone. The chain employs TRBV19 and TRBJ2-5; D call uncertain. This CDR3 has 15 amino acids. Germline assignment: CDR1 LNHDA and CDR2 SQIVND (reference sequence). Trimming shortened V by 7 bases and J by 4 bases, and 19 bases separated the two germline ends. CDR3 sequence: CASTNYGVGGETQYF. In DNA, the CDR3 is TGTGCCAGTACTAACTATGGGGTGGGTGGAGAGACCCAGTACTTC.

In this sample, this clone turned up a few times. This specimen includes other DNA sequences encoding the same CDR3. The genes are TRBV7-2 and TRBJ2-7; D remains unclear. Germline V gene lookup returns CDR1 SGHTA and CDR2 FQGNSA. Trimming left V 5 bases short and J 2 bases short, with 10 bases between. The CDR3 has 13 residues. CDR3: CASSPSRAYEQYF. The CDR3 DNA reads TGTGCCAGCAGCCCTTCTAGGGCCTACGAGCAGTACTTC.

In DNA form, the CDR3 reads TGTGCCAGCAGTTACCTTAGCGGGTACAATGAGCAGTTCTTC. Amino acid sequence: CASSYLSGYNEQFF. The chain joins TRBV27 to TRBJ2-1, with TRBD2 matching 7 bases. The CDR3 totals 14 residues. CDR1 MNHEY and CDR2 SMNVEV come from the germline V gene (reference sequence). V trimming: 4 bases; J trimming: 4 bases; junction bases outside the gene matches: 4.

The chain links TRBV28 to TRBJ2-3, with D perhaps TRBD1 or TRBD2 (5 bases each). Per germline, CDR1 MDHEN and CDR2 SYDVKM. This CDR3 is built from 15 residues. Trimming left V 4 bases short and J 2 bases short, with 13 bases between. The CDR3 DNA follows: TGTGCCAGCAGTTCTTTGAGGGACCCCACAGATACGCAGTATTTT. This translates into CASSSLRDPTDTQYF.

The rearrangement links TRBV27 to TRBJ2-6, with 9 bases identical to TRBD2. This CDR3 is 17 amino acids long. Trimming took 2 bases from V and 4 from J; bases not matched to a gene: 6. The V gene's germline CDR1 is MNHEY and CDR2 SMNVEV (reference sequence). The CDR3 DNA follows: TGTGCCAGCAGTTTAGGGCGGGGGGGGGCCGGGGCCAACGTCCTGACTTTC. It encodes CASSLGRGGAGANVLTF.

This clone was counted once. The rearrangement uses TRBV7-3 and TRBJ2-6; D is uncertain. The V and J ends lost 5 bases and 0 bases respectively, with 14 bases between them. The CDR3 extends over 17 amino acids. Germline CDR1 is SGHTA and CDR2 is FQGTGA. The CDR3 DNA sequence: TGTGCCAGCAGCCTCCAAAGCCGCCCCTCTGGGGCCAACGTCCTGACTTTC. Protein sequence: CASSLQSRPSGANVLTF. Combining the CDR3 with reference TRBV7-3 and TRBJ2-6 gives the whole variable domain GAGVSQTPSNKVTEKGKYVELRCDPISGHTALYWYRQSLGQGPEFLIYFQGTGAADDSGLPNDRFFAVRPEGSVSTLKIQRTERGDSAVYLCASSLQSRPSGANVLTFGAGSRLTVL.

This clone was observed once. The genes are TRBV4-2 and TRBJ2-2; 15 bases line up with TRBD2. Germline V gene data show CDR1 as LGHNA and CDR2 as YNFKEQ. The V and J ends lost 5 bases and 0 bases, in that order; junction bases with no gene match: 7. This CDR3 is 19 amino acids long. The CDR3 DNA is TGTGCCAGCAGCTATCCGGGACTAGCGGGAGGCGCGAACACCGGGGAGCTGTTTTTT. Protein: CASSYPGLAGGANTGELFF.

The chain uses TRBV7-9 and TRBJ1-1; weak D call: TRBD1 (6 bases). The length of the CDR3 is 15 residues. Per the germline V gene, CDR1 is SEHNR and CDR2 is FQNEAQ (reference sequence). Trimming cost V 5 bases and J 1 base, with 14 bases left between them. The CDR3 sequence: CASSPPATGNTEAFF. The DNA of the CDR3 is TGTGCCAGCAGCCCCCCCGCGACAGGGAACACTGAAGCTTTCTTT.

This clone is a singleton in its sample. The chain uses TRBV6-1 and TRBJ2-2, with D possibly being TRBD2 (6 bases). Germline V gene sequence: CDR1 MNHNS, CDR2 SASEGT. V was clipped by 3 bases and J by 0 bases, with 11 bases between them. The CDR3 contains 16 residues. The CDR3, as DNA: TGTGCCAGCAGTGAGCGGCGGGACTCGAACACCGGGGAGCTGTTTTTT. Its translation is CASSERRDSNTGELFF.

The chain uses TRBV6-1 and TRBJ2-7; D is ambiguous. V was cut by 4 bases and J by 3 bases, with 4 bases left in between. CDR1 MNHNS and CDR2 SASEGT come from the germline V gene. This CDR3 spans 11 amino acids. The CDR3 here is CASSGLYEQYF. CDR3 bases: TGTGCCAGCAGTGGGCTCTACGAGCAGTACTTC.